These T cell receptor beta chains were read from a single sample in a study of cytomegalovirus exposure and HLA in healthy donors. Clones were read by immunoSEQ multiplex PCR, and TCRdb kept only the in-frame ones, dropping some. The table has about 140,000 clones, 84% seen once. Sample: PBMCs. The origin of the receptors is a boy aged 2 to 10 in good health and CMV-seronegative. Both conserved end residues are part of each CDR3. The order of the fields is D gene, clone size, J gene, V gene, CDR3 length, CDR3 DNA, CDR3 protein. D genes are given only for firm matches. Clone size is given for some rows only: seen once, a few or many times, or a class if the clone is expanded.

>.|.|TRBJ2-7|TRBV30|12
TGTGCCTTCACGCGGTCCGCCTACGAGCAGTACTTC
CAFTRSAYEQYF
>TRBD2|few|TRBJ2-3|TRBV7-9|15
TGTGCCAGCAGCTTTGGACTAGCGAGCACAGATACGCAGTATTTT
CASSFGLASTDTQYF
>.|.|TRBJ2-3|TRBV2|15
TGTGCCAGCAGCAAACAGGCCCTAGACACAGATACGCAGTATTTT
CASSKQALDTDTQYF
>TRBD1|.|TRBJ1-4|TRBV28|14
TGTGCCAGCAGTTTACCAGGGGGGTCTGAAAAACTGTTTTTT
CASSLPGGSEKLFF
>TRBD1|.|TRBJ2-5|TRBV5-1|18
TGCGCCAGCAGCTTGGAGACAGGGTCTTTTCCGAGAGGGGAGACCCAGTACTTC
CASSLETGSFPRGETQYF
>.|.|TRBJ2-2|TRBV7-6|17
TGTGCCAGCAGCTTAGTAGCGTCCAGTACGAACACCGGGGAGCTGTTTTTT
CASSLVASSTNTGELFF
>.|few|TRBJ2-3|TRBV28|17
TGTGCCAGCAGTTCCCCCTTCGGCCTAGGGGATGCGGATACGCAGTATTTT
CASSSPFGLGDADTQYF
>.|few|TRBJ1-1|TRBV5-1|14
TGCGCCAGCAGCTTGTACCAGGGCGCGGCTGAAGCTTTCTTT
CASSLYQGAAEAFF
>TRBD1|.|TRBJ2-7|TRBV5-4|14
TGTGCCAGCAGCCGCGGGACAGGGGGCCACGAGCAGTACTTC
CASSRGTGGHEQYF
>.|.|TRBJ1-1|TRBV5-1|14
TGCGCCAGCAGCTTGCTGTACATGAACACTGAAGCTTTCTTT
CASSLLYMNTEAFF
>.|.|TRBJ2-7|TRBV6-1|14
TGTGCCAGCAGCGCTTTGGCGCAGGGCAGCACGTCGTACTTC
CASSALAQGSTSYF
>.|.|TRBJ2-7|TRBV7-7|13
TGTGCCAGCAGCTTAGGGCAGGACTACGAGCAGTACTTC
CASSLGQDYEQYF
>.|.|TRBJ1-3|TRBV6-5|15
TGTGCCAGCAGTTCAACAGGGAGCTCTGGAAACACCATATATTTT
CASSSTGSSGNTIYF
>.|.|TRBJ1-4|TRBV18|14
TGTGCCAGCTCAGCGGACCGGGGGAATGAAAAACTGTTTTTT
CASSADRGNEKLFF
>TRBD1|.|TRBJ2-7|TRBV6-5|15
TGTGCCAGCAGTTACTCGGGACAGGGCCTACGGGAGCAGTACTTC
CASSYSGQGLREQYF
>TRBD2|.|TRBJ2-3|TRBV7-2|15
TGTGCCAGCAGCCGGACTAGCGGGGCCACAGATACGCAGTATTTT
CASSRTSGATDTQYF
>TRBD1|.|TRBJ1-2|TRBV7-9|14
TGTGCCAGCAGCTTCAGGGGGCGCGAGGATGGCTACACCTTC
CASSFRGREDGYTF
>TRBD1|.|TRBJ1-2|TRBV5-4|19
TGTGCCAGCAGCTTGTCTCTGTGGAAGAATTCCGGGACAGGGGATGGCTACACCTTC
CASSLSLWKNSGTGDGYTF
>.|few|TRBJ2-3|TRBV6-6|15
TGTGCCAGCAGTTACGCAGGGGCGGACACAGATACGCAGTATTTT
CASSYAGADTDTQYF
>.|.|TRBJ1-5|TRBV11-2|16
TGTGCCAGCAGCTTAGATGCCGCGGGGGGACGGCAGCCCCAGCATTTT
CASSLDAAGGRQPQHF
>TRBD1|.|TRBJ1-5|TRBV7-9|13
TGTGCCAGCAGCGCAGGGGGGAATCAGCCCCAGCATTTT
CASSAGGNQPQHF
>.|few|TRBJ1-5|TRBV7-9|16
TGTGCCAGCAGCCCCATCGGTTTGTATAGCAATCAGCCCCAGCATTTT
CASSPIGLYSNQPQHF
>.|.|TRBJ2-3|TRBV2|12
TGTGCCAGCAGGGGGCTCATAGATACGCAGTATTTT
CASRGLIDTQYF
>.|.|TRBJ1-4|TRBV6-5|16
TGTGCCAGCAGTTCCATTCACAGAGCAACCGATGAAAAACTGTTTTTT
CASSSIHRATDEKLFF
>.|.|TRBJ1-1|TRBV5-4|13
TGTGCCAGCAGCGGCGGGGTTAACACTGAAGCTTTCTTT
CASSGGVNTEAFF
>.|.|TRBJ1-5|TRBV7-8|16
TGTGCCAGCACCGAACGTATTCGGAGGGTCGGTCAGCCCCAGCATTTT
CASTERIRRVGQPQHF
>TRBD1|.|TRBJ1-1|TRBV28|15
TGTGCCAGCAGTCTCGAAGGGGGCGGACACACTGAAGCTTTCTTT
CASSLEGGGHTEAFF
>.|.|TRBJ1-3|TRBV13|15
TGTGCCAGCAGCTTAGAGGGAGTCTCTGGAAACACCATATATTTT
CASSLEGVSGNTIYF
>.|.|TRBJ2-7|TRBV12-5|17
TGTGCTAGTGGAGGGAGATTCGGCACGAAAACTCCCTACGAGCAGTACTTC
CASGGRFGTKTPYEQYF
>TRBD1|.|TRBJ2-1|TRBV7-9|15
TGTGCCAGCAGCTCCCACGGGACAGGTTCCAATGAGCAGTTCTTC
CASSSHGTGSNEQFF
>TRBD1|.|TRBJ2-3|TRBV13|16
TGTGCCAGCAGCGAGCGGGGACAGGGGAGGTTGGATACGCAGTATTTT
CASSERGQGRLDTQYF